These 28 T cell receptor beta chains were all obtained from the same sample, sequenced in a study of shared clonotypes between healthy human individuals. Data came from immunoSEQ multiplex PCR; TCRdb stores just in-frame clones and leaves some out. Among about 2.4 million clones listed, approximately 93% were seen once. Material: naive CD4+ T cells from PBMCs. The subset is: CD45RA+ positively selected. The receptor set was obtained from a young man in good health. Some clones in this sample may be carry-over from other donors' samples.

The J gene is TRBJ2-7, the V gene TRBV4-3; D gene unclear. The CDR3 extends over 15 amino acids. CDR1 is LGHNA and CDR2 is YSLEER in the germline V gene. Trimming stripped 0 bases from V and 7 bases from J, with 16 bases between. The CDR3 DNA reads as TGCGCCAGCAGCCAAGATAATCGGCCGGACGGGGAGCAGTACTTC. Its translation is CASSQDNRPDGEQYF.

J is TRBJ2-5 and V is TRBV5-1; 11 bases line up with TRBD2. The CDR3 consists of 15 residues. The germline V gene encodes CDR1 SGHRS and CDR2 YFSETQ. Trimming cost V 2 bases and J 3 bases; bases outside gene matches: 3. Here the CDR3 reads CASSLLAGEEETQYF. Written as DNA, the CDR3 is TGCGCCAGCAGCTTACTAGCGGGAGAAGAAGAGACCCAGTACTTC.

The table lists this clone with a few counts. The V call is TRBV28, the J call TRBJ1-1; D gene ambiguous. This CDR3 region has 12 residues. Germline V gives CDR1 MDHEN, CDR2 SYDVKM. V was shortened by 5 bases and J by 3 bases, with 7 bases between the two germline ends. The CDR3 bases are TGTGCCAGCAGTGCAAGGTACACTGAAGCTTTCTTT. Translating it yields CASSARYTEAFF.

V and J are TRBV9 and TRBJ2-7; TRBD2 matches 7 bases. Germline V gene lookup returns CDR1 SGDLS and CDR2 YYNGEE. J gave up 6 bases and V 3 bases, and 12 bases lay outside the gene matches. The CDR3 is 15 amino acids. CDR3 sequence (DNA): TGTGCCAGCAGCGAGGGACTACCTCCCTCGTTCGAGCAGTACTTC. Encoded protein: CASSEGLPPSFEQYF.

This clone was counted only a few times. The same CDR3 can be traced to other DNA sequences in this sample. This chain connects TRBV7-3 to TRBJ2-2, with D unresolved. With 2 bases removed from V and 4 bases from J, the gap between germline ends came to 8 bases. CDR1 is SGHTA and CDR2 is FQGTGA in the germline V gene. The CDR3 totals 14 residues. CDR3 nucleotide sequence: TGTGCCAGCAGCTTAGGCCTAGGCACCGGGGAGCTGTTTTTT. Its translation is CASSLGLGTGELFF.

This sequence joins TRBV7-2 and TRBJ2-7, with 7 bases lining up with TRBD1. Germline CDR1 SGHTA, CDR2 FQGNSA. This CDR3 comprises 14 residues. V lost 2 bases, J lost 3 bases, and 4 bases stayed unmatched. The CDR3 nucleotides read TGTGCCAGCAGCTTAAACCAGGGGGTCTACGAGCAGTACTTC. Translation: CASSLNQGVYEQYF.

The chain is built from TRBV5-1 and TRBJ2-7, with a weak D call TRBD2 (6 bases). This CDR3 comprises 14 residues. The germline V gene has CDR1 SGHRS and CDR2 YFSETQ. V lost 6 bases and J 1 base, leaving 14 bases between the germline ends. The CDR3 DNA reads as TGCGCCAGCAACCCCGGCGGGACGTCCTACGAGCAGTACTTC. This gives the protein CASNPGGTSYEQYF.

On this clone: Other DNA sequences in the sample encode the same CDR3. V gene TRBV28 combines with J gene TRBJ2-1, with 14 bases identical to TRBD2. CDR3 size: 16 residues. Germline assignment: CDR1 MDHEN and CDR2 SYDVKM. After removal of 2 bases from V and 4 bases from J, the junction contained 1 base not matched to a gene. The CDR3 DNA reads as TGTGCCAGCAGTTTAGGACTAGCGGGAGGTTACAATGAGCAGTTCTTC. It specifies CASSLGLAGGYNEQFF.

The CDR3 reads CASSSAGTTGETQYF. The DNA of the CDR3 is TGTGCCAGCAGTTCGGCCGGGACGACGGGGGAGACCCAGTACTTC. The gene calls are TRBV28 and TRBJ2-5, with D perhaps TRBD1 or TRBD2 (5 bases each). The germline gives CDR1 MDHEN, CDR2 SYDVKM. The CDR3 contains 15 residues. Trimming removed 4 bases at V and 5 bases at J, with 17 bases between.

The CDR3 here is CASSVAWDSSYNEQFF. The CDR3 coding sequence is TGTGCCAGCAGCGTAGCATGGGATAGCTCCTACAATGAGCAGTTCTTC. The J gene is TRBJ2-1, the V gene TRBV9; D remains unclear. Per germline, CDR1 SGDLS and CDR2 YYNGEE. The CDR3 has 16 amino acids. Trimming removed 0 bases at V and 0 bases at J, with 10 bases between.

About this clone itself: The same CDR3 can be traced to other DNA sequences in this sample. The chain recombines TRBV30 with TRBJ2-5; D gene uncertain. The CDR3 sequence is 12 residues long. From germline, CDR1 is GTSNPN and CDR2 SVGIG (reference sequence). Trimming left V 0 bases short and J 5 bases short, with 7 bases between. In nucleotides, the CDR3 is TGTGCCTGGAGTGTTACGAGGGAGACCCAGTACTTC. Translated, it gives CAWSVTRETQYF.

J is TRBJ1-4 and V is TRBV7-3; 9 nucleotides line up with TRBD1. CDR1 and CDR2 from the germline V gene are SGHTA and FQGTGA. This CDR3 comprises 18 residues. V gave up 5 bases and J gave up 11 bases; unmatched junction bases: 21. In nucleotides, the CDR3 is TGTGCCAGCAGCCCATGGACAGGGGCCGGAGTCCATCGGGGGAAACTGTTTTTT. This sequence encodes CASSPWTGAGVHRGKLFF.

The chain carries TRBV25-1 and TRBJ2-3; 9 positions agree with TRBD2. With V trimmed by 8 bases and J by 5 bases, 20 bases remained unmatched. Germline loops: CDR1 MGHDK, CDR2 SYGVNS. The CDR3 consists of 18 residues. CDR3 protein: CASEAFPGLAPVEDTQYF. The CDR3 DNA sequence: TGTGCCAGCGAGGCCTTTCCGGGACTAGCTCCCGTGGAAGATACGCAGTATTTT.

With regard to this clone: The identical CDR3 is also encoded by other nucleotide sequences in the sample. The chain employs TRBV18 and TRBJ2-1, with D perhaps matching TRBD2 (5 bases). The CDR3 totals 12 residues. Trimming took off 2 bases at V and 7 bases at J, with 6 bases between the two ends. Germline V gene lookup returns CDR1 KGHSH and CDR2 LQKENI. CDR3 nucleotide sequence: TGTGCCAGCTCACCAGGCGGGAATGAGCAGTTCTTC. Its protein is CASSPGGNEQFF.

The chain recombines TRBV5-5 with TRBJ2-4, with TRBD2 matching 13 bases. Germline-derived CDR1 and CDR2 are SGHKS and YYEKEE (reference sequence). The CDR3 covers 16 residues. V shed 6 bases and J 7 bases; nucleotides not matched to a gene: 10. This CDR3 reads CASTPLAGGPRNIQYF. The DNA of the CDR3 is TGTGCCAGCACCCCACTAGCGGGAGGGCCCAGGAACATTCAGTACTTC.

The chain uses TRBV9 and TRBJ2-5; D is ambiguous. V gave up 1 base and J gave up 1 base, with 14 bases separating them. Germline V gene lookup returns CDR1 SGDLS and CDR2 YYNGEE. The CDR3 runs to 16 residues. Here the CDR3 DNA reads TGTGCCAGCAGCGTAAGCCCCATTGACCTCCAAGAGACCCAGTACTTC. As protein: CASSVSPIDLQETQYF.

With regard to this clone: Other DNA variants within this sample encode the same CDR3. The chain is built from TRBV5-1 and TRBJ2-7; no definite D call. Trimming left V 3 bases short and J 1 base short, with 8 bases between. CDR1 and CDR2 (germline): SGHRS, YFSETQ. The CDR3 covers 13 residues. CDR3 loop: CASSSGPSYEQYF. CDR3 nucleotide sequence: TGCGCCAGCAGCTCAGGACCATCCTACGAGCAGTACTTC.

The sample holds one count of this clone. J is TRBJ2-1 and V is TRBV5-1, with D perhaps being TRBD1 or TRBD2 (7 bases each). Trimming removed 0 bases from V and 6 bases from J, with 13 bases in between. The CDR3 covers 15 residues. The germline CDR1 and CDR2 sequences are SGHRS and YFSETQ. CDR3 bases: TGCGCCAGCAGCTTGGTCCAGGGGGGGAGCAATGAGCAGTTCTTC. This translates into CASSLVQGGSNEQFF.

Here the CDR3 DNA reads TGCGCCAGCAGCCATATACCCAAGGACAGGGGGCAATCAGATACGCAGTATTTT. This gives the protein CASSHIPKDRGQSDTQYF. The chain uses TRBV5-1 and TRBJ2-3; the match to TRBD1 covers 11 bases. V lost 4 bases to trimming and J lost 4 bases; unmatched junction nucleotides: 14. The CDR3 consists of 18 residues. Germline V gives CDR1 SGHRS, CDR2 YFSETQ.

The chain joins TRBV29-1 to TRBJ2-3; possible D gene TRBD2, 6 bases. Per germline, CDR1 SQVTM and CDR2 ANQGSEA. This CDR3 contains 13 residues. V lost 3 bases to trimming and J lost 3 bases, with 10 bases between them. CDR3 nucleotide sequence: TGCAGCGTTGACGGGGGACCGACAGATACGCAGTATTTT. It encodes CSVDGGPTDTQYF.

Concerning this clone itself: The sample has other DNA sequences that encode this CDR3 too. This chain links TRBV7-2 with TRBJ1-4; D remains ambiguous. Trimming cost V 1 base and J 2 bases, with 5 bases left between them. Germline V gene data show CDR1 as SGHTA and CDR2 as FQGNSA. CDR3 length: 14 residues. CDR3 in DNA: TGTGCCAGCAGCTTAGTGTCGACTAATGAAAAACTGTTTTTT. Translated, it gives CASSLVSTNEKLFF.

The genes are TRBV5-1 and TRBJ1-3, with D unclear. Germline CDR1 is SGHRS and CDR2 is YFSETQ. V was clipped by 4 bases and J by 8 bases, with 22 bases between them. The CDR3 consists of 16 residues. This chain's CDR3 is CASSLYGLEGTDTIYF. Written as DNA, the CDR3 is TGCGCCAGCAGCCTCTACGGTTTGGAGGGCACGGACACCATATATTTT.

The rearrangement links TRBV18 to TRBJ2-7, with a weak D call TRBD2 (5 bases). CDR1 is KGHSH, CDR2 LQKENI, per germline. The ends were cut back, 5 bases at V and 3 bases at J, with 14 bases in the middle. This CDR3 is built from 14 residues. The CDR3 loop reads CASSVPGEGYEQYF. CDR3 bases: TGTGCCAGCTCAGTCCCGGGCGAGGGCTACGAGCAGTACTTC.

The chain has TRBV5-1 and TRBJ2-5; 10 bases agree with TRBD2. The CDR3 has 15 residues. CDR1 and CDR2 from the germline V gene are SGHRS and YFSETQ. Unmatched junction bases numbered 5, after V lost 1 base and J lost 5 bases. The CDR3 DNA reads TGCGCCAGCAGCTTGAATCTAGCGGGAGTGGAGACCCAGTACTTC. As protein: CASSLNLAGVETQYF.

CDR3 region: CATSIAGVNYGYTF. The DNA for the CDR3 is TGTGCCACCAGCATCGCCGGAGTTAACTATGGCTACACCTTC. The chain is built from TRBV15 and TRBJ1-2, with D uncertain. The germline V gene has CDR1 LNHNV and CDR2 YYDKDF (reference sequence). Trimming removed 4 bases from V and 1 base from J, with 10 bases in between. This CDR3 contains 14 residues. The entire variable domain, with the rest obtained from reference TRBV15 and TRBJ1-2, is as follows: DAMVIQNPRYQVTQFGKPVTLSCSQTLNHNVMYWYQQKSSQAPKLLFHYYDKDFNNEADTPDNFQSRRPNTSFCFLDIRSPGLGDTAMYLCATSIAGVNYGYTFGSGTRLTVV.

The chain uses TRBV27 and TRBJ2-1, with 11 nucleotides matching TRBD2. Germline CDR1 reads MNHEY; CDR2 reads SMNVEV (reference sequence). This CDR3 contains 16 residues. After removal of 2 bases from V and 9 bases from J, the junction contained 9 bases not matched to a gene. CDR3 protein: CASSLLLAGARGEQFF. CDR3 nucleotides: TGTGCCAGCAGTTTACTACTAGCGGGAGCGAGGGGTGAGCAGTTCTTC.

The rearrangement joins TRBV15 to TRBJ1-5, with D hard to call. Trimming left V 5 bases short and J 2 bases short, with 13 bases between. Germline CDR1 reads LNHNV; CDR2 reads YYDKDF (reference sequence). This CDR3 is built from 15 residues. The CDR3 coding sequence is TGTGCCACCAGCTCGCCCGGGAGAGGCAATCAGCCCCAGCATTTT. It is translated as CATSSPGRGNQPQHF.

Here the CDR3 reads CASSQAAGQMNTEAFF. Here the CDR3 DNA reads TGCGCCAGCAGCCAAGCGGCTGGACAGATGAACACTGAAGCTTTCTTT. The chain is built from TRBV4-1 and TRBJ1-1, with a tentative D call TRBD1 (6 bases). This CDR3 has 16 amino acids. V dropped 1 base and J dropped 0 bases, with 12 bases sitting between them. Germline CDR1 and CDR2: MGHRA and YSYEKL.